The rows below give T cell receptor beta chains drawn from one sample of a study of blood T cell repertoires in COVID-19. Generated by immunoSEQ multiplex PCR, the TCRdb table keeps only in-frame clones and is missing some. The repertoire holds around 120,000 clones, roughly 90% seen once, with around 8% in the top ten. Source material: peripheral blood. The source is an older man who had recovered from COVID-19. CDR3s include the opening cysteine and the closing phenylalanine or tryptophan. The order of the fields is D gene, J gene, clone size, V gene, CDR3 DNA, CDR3 protein. The D gene is left open where the match is weak. A row's size may be missing; if present it is once, few, many or a size class.

d_gene: .; j_gene: TRBJ2-1; abundance: once; v_gene: TRBV5-4; CDR3nt: TGTGCCAGCAGCATCCGGTCCCCCTACAATGAGCAGTTCTTC; CDR3aa: CASSIRSPYNEQFF
d_gene: .; j_gene: TRBJ1-2; abundance: .; v_gene: TRBV4-3; CDR3nt: TGCGCCAGCAGCCAACAACAGGGTAACTATGGCTACACCTTC; CDR3aa: CASSQQQGNYGYTF
d_gene: .; j_gene: TRBJ2-1; abundance: .; v_gene: TRBV2; CDR3nt: TGTGCCAGCATCAATCGGGAGCAGTTCTTC; CDR3aa: CASINREQFF
d_gene: TRBD2; j_gene: TRBJ2-1; abundance: .; v_gene: TRBV6-5; CDR3nt: TGTGCCAGCAGTTACCTACTAGCGGGAATTGGGGATGAGCAGTTCTTC; CDR3aa: CASSYLLAGIGDEQFF
d_gene: .; j_gene: TRBJ2-5; abundance: .; v_gene: TRBV7-3; CDR3nt: TGTGCCAGCAGCTTTGTTATACTAGTACGGGAGACCCAGTACTTC; CDR3aa: CASSFVILVRETQYF
d_gene: .; j_gene: TRBJ1-5; abundance: .; v_gene: TRBV2; CDR3nt: TGTGCCAGCAGTGAATATTTGGACAGCGCCAATCAGCCCCAGCATTTT; CDR3aa: CASSEYLDSANQPQHF
d_gene: .; j_gene: TRBJ1-1; abundance: once; v_gene: TRBV4-2; CDR3nt: TGTGCCAGCAGCCAAGATTTTACGACTGCGGCTTTCTTT; CDR3aa: CASSQDFTTAAFF
d_gene: TRBD1; j_gene: TRBJ1-5; abundance: few; v_gene: TRBV5-1; CDR3nt: TGCGCCAGCAGCTTGGATGGGACAGGTTACAATCAGCCCCAGCATTTT; CDR3aa: CASSLDGTGYNQPQHF
d_gene: TRBD2; j_gene: TRBJ2-1; abundance: .; v_gene: TRBV19; CDR3nt: TGTGCCAGTACCCGAGCGGGAGTCAATGAGCAGTTCTTC; CDR3aa: CASTRAGVNEQFF
d_gene: TRBD2; j_gene: TRBJ2-3; abundance: few; v_gene: TRBV5-4; CDR3nt: TGTGCCAGCAGCTGGGGACTAGCGGGAAGCACAGATACGCAGTATTTT; CDR3aa: CASSWGLAGSTDTQYF
d_gene: .; j_gene: TRBJ2-1; abundance: few; v_gene: TRBV7-2; CDR3nt: TGTGCCAGCAGCTTAGGGAGGGACGACTATGAGCAGTTCTTC; CDR3aa: CASSLGRDDYEQFF